This T cell receptor beta chain appears in the sequencing data of a study of CD8+CD57+ T cells in acquired aplastic anemia. Study-wide context: CD4+ and CD8+ cells, once sorted, gave DNA averaging roughly 3 ug. Study observations and caveats: Patients and controls were not found to differ significantly in CD8+ Simpson's diversity.

Regarding this clonotype: What it binds is unknown.

Profiling that covered TCR beta VDJ and CDR3 relied on genomic DNA as its template. TCRdb fed the reads into MiXCR, producing one record per CDR3 protein. The sample lists hundreds of thousands of distinct CDR3 sequences, about a third occurring once. CD8+CD57+ cell expansion had been shown by flow cytometry in patients chosen for sequencing. Every patient had severe acquired aplastic anemia. By the time of blood sampling, patients had still received no therapy. The TCR was taken from a human donor with aplastic anemia. Sample: sorted CD4+, CD8+, or CD8+CD57+ T cells (not recorded which) from PBMCs.

For the CDR3, the DNA is TGTGCCAGCATTGAGGGATACACAGATACGCAGTATTTT. It translates to CASIEGYTDTQYF. The chain couples TRBV6-1 to TRBJ2-3; D possibly corresponds to TRBD2 (5 bases). The CDR3 consists of 13 residues. The germline V gene encodes CDR1 MNHNS and CDR2 SASEGT. With 7 bases removed from V and 2 bases from J, the gap between germline ends came to 10 bases.